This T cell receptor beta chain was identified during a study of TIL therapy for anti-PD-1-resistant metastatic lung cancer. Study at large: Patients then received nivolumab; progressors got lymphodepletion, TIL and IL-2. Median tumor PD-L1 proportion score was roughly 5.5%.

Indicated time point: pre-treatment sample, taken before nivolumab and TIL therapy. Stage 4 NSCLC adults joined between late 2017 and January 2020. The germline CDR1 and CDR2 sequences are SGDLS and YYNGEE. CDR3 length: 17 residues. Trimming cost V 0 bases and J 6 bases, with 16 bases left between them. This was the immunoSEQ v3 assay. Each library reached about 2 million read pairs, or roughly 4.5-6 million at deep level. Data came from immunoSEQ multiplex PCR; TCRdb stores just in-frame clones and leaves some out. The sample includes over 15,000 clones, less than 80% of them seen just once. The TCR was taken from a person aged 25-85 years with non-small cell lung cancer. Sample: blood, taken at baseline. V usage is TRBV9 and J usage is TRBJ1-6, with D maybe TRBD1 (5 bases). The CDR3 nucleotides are TGTGCCAGCAGCGTAGGAGACCTGGGGGGGTTTAATTCACCCCTCCACTTT. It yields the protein CASSVGDLGGFNSPLHF.